One and the same sample provided the 23 T cell receptor beta chains below, sequenced in a study of T cell repertoires in cytomegalovirus infection. TCRdb processed the reads anew with MiXCR; each CDR3 protein has one entry. This sample yields 160,000 or so distinct CDR3 sequences, of which 20% to 25% are seen a single time; about a tenth belongs to the top ten. Sequencing was performed on PBMCs. These receptors originate from a human donor in good health (CMV status not recorded). Some clones in this sample may be carry-over from other donors' samples.

This clonotype was counted between two and nine times. This rearrangement joins TRBV20-1 to TRBJ2-1; 8 positions match TRBD2. The V gene end was trimmed by 7 bases and the J gene end by 10 bases; junction bases not matched to a gene: 27. Germline CDR1 DFQATT, CDR2 SNEGSKA (reference sequence). This CDR3 comprises 18 residues. CDR3 DNA: TGCAGTGTTCCCCGGGGGACTAGGACAAACGGAAGGGCGAAGGAGCAGTTCTTC. Encoded protein: CSVPRGTRTNGRAKEQFF.

This clonotype came up a few times. The chain recombines TRBV4-1 with TRBJ1-3; possibly TRBD1 for D (6 bases). Germline V gives CDR1 MGHRA, CDR2 YSYEKL. Between the trimmed V and J ends, which lost 0 bases and 4 bases, there was a span of 16 bases. This CDR3 comprises 17 residues. DNA of the CDR3: TGCGCCAGCAGCCAAGATAGGGGGGGGTATGTAGGAAACACCATATATTTT. Its translation is CASSQDRGGYVGNTIYF.

The chain has TRBV12-3 or TRBV12-4 and TRBJ2-2; unclear D gene. With 5 bases removed from V and 2 bases from J, the gap between germline ends came to 6 bases. CDR3 size: 13 residues. For the CDR3, the DNA is TGTGCCAGCAGTGCAAGTAACACCGGGGAGCTGTTTTTT. Translation: CASSASNTGELFF.

The CDR3 loop reads CASRPTGTGGNEQFF. DNA for the CDR3: TGTGCCAGCAGGCCCACCGGGACAGGGGGAAATGAGCAGTTCTTC. The rearrangement uses TRBV6-2 or TRBV6-3 and TRBJ2-1; 11 nucleotides agree with TRBD1. There are 15 residues in the CDR3. V lost 6 bases, J lost 7 bases, and 8 bases stayed unmatched. The V gene's germline CDR1 is MNHEY and CDR2 SVGEGT.

In this sample, this clonotype turned up a few times. The J gene is TRBJ2-5, the V gene TRBV28; a weak D match, TRBD1 (6 bases). Germline CDR1 is MDHEN and CDR2 is SYDVKM. CDR3 size: 13 residues. V dropped 6 bases and J dropped 4 bases, with 12 bases sitting between them. The CDR3 is CASSALGGETQYF. CDR3 bases: TGTGCCAGCAGCGCCTTAGGGGGAGAGACCCAGTACTTC. Based on the CDR3 plus reference TRBV28 and TRBJ2-5, the full variable domain is DVKVTQSSRYLVKRTGEKVFLECVQDMDHENMFWYRQDPGLGLRLIYFSYDVKMKEKGDIPEGYSVSREKKERFSLILESASTNQTSMYLCASSALGGETQYFGPGTRLLVL.

The genes are TRBV20-1 and TRBJ2-7, with D tentatively TRBD1 (7 bases). The V end was cut by 6 bases, the J end by 4 bases, with 16 bases between. Per the germline V gene, CDR1 is DFQATT and CDR2 is SNEGSKA (reference sequence). The CDR3 contains 13 residues. CDR3 protein: CSAGGQNDYEQYF. In nucleotides, the CDR3 is TGCAGTGCCGGGGGACAGAATGATTACGAGCAGTACTTC.

This clonotype was seen more than once but under ten times. The chain employs TRBV12-3 or TRBV12-4 and TRBJ2-2, with TRBD2 matching 9 bases. This CDR3 has 14 residues. Unmatched junction bases numbered 6, after V lost 6 bases and J lost 7 bases. The CDR3 here is CASSRLAEDGELFF. The CDR3 DNA follows: TGTGCCAGCAGCAGACTAGCGGAGGACGGGGAGCTGTTTTTT.

A note on this clonotype: Given a much more abundant clone one base away, this may be a read error. The rearrangement uses TRBV7-6 and TRBJ2-3, with unresolved D. The length of the CDR3 is 15 residues. V was cut by 1 base and J by 5 bases, with 13 bases left in between. CDR1 SGHVS and CDR2 FNYEAQ come from the germline V gene. In nucleotides, the CDR3 is TGTGCCAGCAGCTTAGGGGAAACGGCCATAGATACGCAGTATTTT. Translated: CASSLGETAIDTQYF. Full variable domain (remainder filled in from reference TRBV7-6 and TRBJ2-3): GAGVSQSPRYKVTKRGQDVALRCDPISGHVSLYWYRQALGQGPEFLTYFNYEAQQDKSGLPNDRFSAERPEGSISTLTIQRTEQRDSAMYRCASSLGETAIDTQYFGPGTRLTVL.

In its sample, this clonotype was seen a few times. The chain is built from TRBV6-2 or TRBV6-3 and TRBJ2-7; no firm D call. This CDR3 contains 13 residues. Germline V lookup: CDR1 MNHEY, CDR2 SVGEGT. V dropped 4 bases and J dropped 4 bases, with 11 bases sitting between them. CDR3 coding DNA: TGTGCCAGCAGTTTTCCGGTTAAATACGAGCAGTACTTC. It codes for CASSFPVKYEQYF.

This rearrangement joins TRBV20-1 to TRBJ2-1, with D perhaps TRBD2 (5 bases). The V and J ends lost 1 base and 7 bases respectively, with 14 bases between them. The CDR3 contains 14 residues. Looked up from germline, CDR1 is DFQATT and CDR2 is SNEGSKA (reference sequence). CDR3 nucleotides: TGCAGTGCTAGAGTCGAGGGAACTAAAAATGAGCAGTTCTTC. Its translation is CSARVEGTKNEQFF.

V gene TRBV19 combines with J gene TRBJ1-5; 8 nucleotides match TRBD1. Trimming took 5 bases from V and 2 from J; bases not matched to a gene: 2. Germline loops: CDR1 LNHDA, CDR2 SQIVND (reference sequence). The CDR3 contains 14 residues. The CDR3, as DNA: TGTGCCAGTAGTGAGACAGGGGGCAATCAGCCCCAGCATTTT. Translated, it gives CASSETGGNQPQHF.

This clonotype was seen at least ten times. The chain links TRBV7-8 to TRBJ2-7; 7 bases match TRBD2. The CDR3 spans 16 residues. The junction had 6 bases not matched to a gene; V was cut back by 1 base and J by 0 bases. The germline CDR1 and CDR2 sequences are SGHVS and FQNEAQ. CDR3 DNA: TGTGCCAGCAGCTTAGATGAGCGGGGCGTCTCCTACGAGCAGTACTTC. Translated, it gives CASSLDERGVSYEQYF. Variable domain in full (rest from reference TRBV7-8 and TRBJ2-7): GAGVSQSPRYKVAKRGQDVALRCDPISGHVSLFWYQQALGQGPEFLTYFQNEAQLDKSGLPSDRFFAERPEGSVSTLKIQRTQQEDSAVYLCASSLDERGVSYEQYFGPGTRLTVT.

This clonotype was detected only a few times. The gene calls are TRBV18 and TRBJ1-4; D might be TRBD1 (5 bases). This CDR3 has 17 residues. CDR1 KGHSH and CDR2 LQKENI come from the germline V gene. Trimming shortened V by 6 bases and J by 6 bases, and 23 bases separated the two germline ends. This CDR3 reads CASSPPRTRALHEKLFF. The CDR3 DNA reads TGTGCCAGCTCGCCCCCAAGAACCAGGGCCCTTCATGAAAAACTGTTTTTT. Full variable domain (remainder filled in from reference TRBV18 and TRBJ1-4): NAGVMQNPRHLVRRRGQEARLRCSPMKGHSHVYWYRQLPEEGLKFMVYLQKENIIDESGMPKERFSAEFPKEGPSILRIQQVVRGDSAAYFCASSPPRTRALHEKLFFGSGTQLSVL.

The J gene is TRBJ2-7, the V gene TRBV6-2 or TRBV6-3; a weak D match, TRBD1 (5 bases). Germline assignment: CDR1 MNHEY and CDR2 SVGEGT. CDR3 size: 13 residues. The germline V and J ends were trimmed by 6 bases and 4 bases, with 13 bases remaining between them. CDR3 bases: TGTGCCAGCAGACCGGCCAGGGCGTACGAGCAGTACTTC. This translates into CASRPARAYEQYF.

This clonotype was recorded many times. The chain has TRBV6-5 and TRBJ1-1, with D maybe TRBD1 (5 bases). Trimming stripped 7 bases from V and 1 base from J, with 13 bases between. The CDR3 covers 14 residues. The germline V gene encodes CDR1 MNHEY and CDR2 SVGAGI. CDR3 DNA sequence: TGTGCCAGCACCAGGGCAAGCAAGAACACTGAAGCTTTCTTT. It encodes CASTRASKNTEAFF.

The table lists this clonotype with a few counts. The J gene is TRBJ1-1, the V gene TRBV12-3 or TRBV12-4; 9 bases align to TRBD1. The length of the CDR3 is 13 residues. The V and J ends lost 2 bases and 11 bases, in that order; junction bases with no gene match: 6. CDR3 protein: CASSLTGTGRAFF. Written as DNA, the CDR3 is TGTGCCAGCAGTTTAACTGGGACAGGGCGGGCTTTCTTT.

J is TRBJ1-1 and V is TRBV10-3; D is unclear. The germline V gene encodes CDR1 ENHRY and CDR2 SYGVKD. This CDR3 is 11 amino acids long. V lost 4 bases, J lost 8 bases, and 8 bases lay in between. The CDR3 spells CAISVGSEAFF. CDR3 DNA: TGTGCCATCAGTGTCGGGTCCGAAGCTTTCTTT.

The table lists this clonotype with a few counts. The rearrangement uses TRBV6-2 or TRBV6-3 and TRBJ1-1; tentatively, D is TRBD1 (5 bases). V lost 4 bases and J 3 bases, leaving 18 bases between the germline ends. The length of the CDR3 is 16 residues. Germline V gives CDR1 MNHEY, CDR2 SVGEGT. CDR3 region: CASSSIRVIGDTEAFF. The DNA for the CDR3 is TGTGCCAGCAGTTCCATCAGGGTTATTGGTGACACTGAAGCTTTCTTT.

The CDR3 DNA is TGCGCCAGCAGCATACTAGCGGGGCCCACAGATACGCAGTATTTT. Residues: CASSILAGPTDTQYF. This chain connects TRBV5-1 to TRBJ2-3; 10 nucleotides agree with TRBD2. This CDR3 comprises 15 residues. CDR1 is SGHRS and CDR2 is YFSETQ in the germline V gene. V dropped 4 bases and J dropped 2; count of bases not matched to a gene: 4. The full variable domain, in which reference TRBV5-1 and TRBJ2-3 provide the parts outside the CDR3, is KAGVTQTPRYLIKTRGQQVTLSCSPISGHRSVSWYQQTPGQGLQFLFEYFSETQRNKGNFPGRFSGRQFSNSRSEMNVSTLELGDSALYLCASSILAGPTDTQYFGPGTRLTVL.

This clonotype was detected a few times. V and J are TRBV6-2 or TRBV6-3 and TRBJ2-7, with 7 bases that match TRBD1. In germline, CDR1 is MNHEY, CDR2 SVGEGT. The CDR3 is 16 amino acids. Trimming removed 3 bases from V and 2 bases from J; junction bases left unmatched: 10. The CDR3 nucleotides read TGTGCCAGCAGTTATGGAATAGATGGACAGGCCTACGAGCAGTACTTC. Translating gives CASSYGIDGQAYEQYF.

There are many counts of this clonotype. The V call is TRBV7-2, the J call TRBJ2-2, with 10 positions matching TRBD1. CDR1 and CDR2 (germline): SGHTA, FQGNSA. The CDR3 is 14 residues long. Trimming took 9 bases from V and 0 from J; bases not matched to a gene: 1. The CDR3 nucleotides are TGTGCCAGTGGACAGGGGGCGAACACCGGGGAGCTGTTTTTT. Translation: CASGQGANTGELFF.

This clonotype was counted many times. The chain uses TRBV28 and TRBJ1-5, with D possibly being TRBD1 (6 bases). V was shortened by 1 base and J by 5 bases, with 6 bases between the two germline ends. The CDR3 runs to 13 residues. The V gene's germline CDR1 is MDHEN and CDR2 SYDVKM. CDR3 region: CASSLSGDQPQHF. CDR3 coding DNA: TGTGCCAGCAGTTTATCAGGGGATCAGCCCCAGCATTTT.

In its sample, this clonotype was seen many times. The chain couples TRBV7-2 to TRBJ1-4; no definite D call. Germline V lookup: CDR1 SGHTA, CDR2 FQGNSA. The ends were cut back, 0 bases at V and 3 bases at J, with 5 bases in the middle. This CDR3 spans 14 amino acids. CDR3 residues: CASSLAGPNEKLFF. The CDR3 DNA is TGTGCCAGCAGCTTAGCAGGTCCTAATGAAAAACTGTTTTTT.